The 20 T cell receptor beta chains given below trace back to one sample, sequenced in a study of blood T cell repertoires in COVID-19. Profiling relied on immunoSEQ multiplex PCR, and the TCRdb table lists in-frame clones only, not all of them. The sample holds 150,000 to 250,000 clones; 70% to 85% are singletons and the top ten take roughly 6.9%. Sample: peripheral blood. The receptors shown here come from a human donor with acute or convalescent COVID-19. The donor label of this sample is uncertain.

The table lists this clone with a count of one. V and J are TRBV5-4 and TRBJ1-2; 9 bases align to TRBD1. CDR1 and CDR2 (germline): SGHNT, YYREEE (reference sequence). The junction had 9 bases not matched to a gene; V was cut back by 4 bases and J by 2 bases. This CDR3 contains 16 residues. CDR3 DNA: TGTGCCAGCAGCGCAGGGACAGGGTTGGGAAACTATGGCTACACCTTC. Translating it yields CASSAGTGLGNYGYTF.

The genes are TRBV5-1 and TRBJ1-1, with D possibly being TRBD1 (6 bases). This CDR3 has 15 residues. Per the germline V gene, CDR1 is SGHRS and CDR2 is YFSETQ. The ends were cut back, 4 bases at V and 2 bases at J, with 15 bases in the middle. DNA of the CDR3: TGCGCCAGCAGCCTTGTACCGACAGGTAACACTGAAGCTTTCTTT. It yields the protein CASSLVPTGNTEAFF.

V usage is TRBV18 and J usage is TRBJ2-7; a possible D gene is TRBD2 (8 bases). The length of the CDR3 is 18 residues. Germline loops: CDR1 KGHSH, CDR2 LQKENI. Trimming cost V 6 bases and J 0 bases, with 24 bases left between them. In nucleotides, the CDR3 is TGTGCCAGCTCCCGCGGACAGGCCCAAGGACTAGCCTCCTACGAGCAGTACTTC. This sequence encodes CASSRGQAQGLASYEQYF.

The V call is TRBV6-1, the J call TRBJ1-5; 7 positions agree with TRBD1. Looked up from germline, CDR1 is MNHNS and CDR2 is SASEGT. CDR3 length equals 15 residues. Germline trimming cut 2 bases from V and 4 bases from J; bases unmatched to any gene: 5. CDR3 in amino acids: CASSENRGRNQPQHF. As DNA, the CDR3 is TGTGCCAGCAGTGAAAACAGGGGCAGGAATCAGCCCCAGCATTTT.

CDR3 residues: CASSPQDKNYGYTF. The CDR3 coding sequence is TGTGCCAGCTCACCTCAGGACAAGAACTATGGCTACACCTTC. The chain carries TRBV18 and TRBJ1-2; D might be TRBD1 (5 bases). V lost 3 bases and J lost 2, with 10 bases in between. Germline values: CDR1 KGHSH, CDR2 LQKENI. This CDR3 is built from 14 residues.

Here the CDR3 DNA reads TGTGCCACGGCGCGGGAAGCGGGGCACTCCTACGAGCAGTACTTC. Its protein is CATAREAGHSYEQYF. The chain links TRBV10-3 to TRBJ2-7; TRBD2 agrees at 7 bases. The germline CDR1 and CDR2 sequences are ENHRY and SYGVKD. V dropped 10 bases and J dropped 0; count of bases not matched to a gene: 12. The CDR3 loop spans 15 amino acids.

The J gene is TRBJ1-1, the V gene TRBV5-8, with D maybe TRBD1 (5 bases). The CDR3 sequence is 15 residues long. Looked up from germline, CDR1 is SGHTS and CDR2 is YDEGEE. V was cut by 1 base and J by 4 bases, with 14 bases left in between. The CDR3 reads CASSLQGRASTEAFF. The DNA for the CDR3 is TGTGCCAGCAGCTTGCAGGGCAGGGCTAGCACTGAAGCTTTCTTT.

The chain carries TRBV5-1 and TRBJ2-5, with D maybe TRBD2 (5 bases). Per germline, CDR1 SGHRS and CDR2 YFSETQ. Trimming shortened V by 0 bases and J by 2 bases, and 14 bases separated the two germline ends. This CDR3 region has 16 residues. CDR3 in DNA: TGCGCCAGCAGCTTGGCGGGGTCTAGCCTGCAAGAGACCCAGTACTTC. It translates to CASSLAGSSLQETQYF. Supplemented by reference TRBV5-1 and TRBJ2-5, the full variable domain reads KAGVTQTPRYLIKTRGQQVTLSCSPISGHRSVSWYQQTPGQGLQFLFEYFSETQRNKGNFPGRFSGRQFSNSRSEMNVSTLELGDSALYLCASSLAGSSLQETQYFGPGTRLLVL.

V gene TRBV5-1 combines with J gene TRBJ2-1; 9 nucleotides match TRBD2. Per germline, CDR1 SGHRS and CDR2 YFSETQ. Trimming at V came to 2 bases and at J to 8 bases, leaving 5 bases not matched to a gene. The CDR3 spans 14 residues. DNA for the CDR3: TGCGCCAGCAGCTTTAGCGGGAGTAGGGATGAGCAGTTCTTC. The encoded protein is CASSFSGSRDEQFF.

The chain has TRBV25-1 and TRBJ2-5; 10 bases are shared with TRBD2. From germline, CDR1 is MGHDK and CDR2 SYGVNS. V trimming: 3 bases; J trimming: 5 bases; junction bases outside the gene matches: 6. The CDR3 spans 15 residues. The CDR3 sequence is CASSEASGSLETQYF. In DNA form, the CDR3 reads TGTGCCAGCAGTGAGGCTAGCGGGAGCTTGGAGACCCAGTACTTC.

This rearrangement joins TRBV6-1 to TRBJ1-6; TRBD1 might be the D (5 bases). The CDR3 is made up of 14 amino acids. Germline-derived CDR1 and CDR2 are MNHNS and SASEGT. Deletions cut 7 bases from V and 7 bases from J, with 14 bases between. This CDR3 is CASNPAGENSPLHF. CDR3 DNA sequence: TGTGCCAGCAATCCCGCGGGGGAAAATTCACCCCTCCACTTT.

The rearrangement links TRBV11-2 to TRBJ2-1, with TRBD2 identical over 9 bases. The CDR3 is 15 residues long. Germline CDR1 and CDR2: SGHAT and FQNNGV. The V and J ends lost 2 bases and 8 bases, in that order; junction bases with no gene match: 7. CDR3 loop: CASSLLSGRIDEQFF. The CDR3 nucleotides read TGTGCCAGCAGCTTACTCAGCGGGAGGATCGATGAGCAGTTCTTC.

J is TRBJ1-2 and V is TRBV3-1 (or the pseudogene TRBV3-2); 10 bases are a match to TRBD1. V lost 0 bases, J lost 0 bases, and 4 bases stayed unmatched. CDR3 length equals 17 residues. Per germline, CDR1 LGHDT and CDR2 YNNKEL (reference sequence). The CDR3 reads CASSQEGTGDSNYGYTF. The CDR3 DNA sequence: TGTGCCAGCAGCCAAGAGGGGACAGGGGATTCTAACTATGGCTACACCTTC.

The CDR3 coding sequence is TGTGCCAGCTCACCACAACAGGGATATAGCAATCAGCCCCAGCATTTT. It codes for CASSPQQGYSNQPQHF. V is TRBV18 and J is TRBJ1-5; a possible D gene is TRBD1 (6 bases). CDR3 length: 16 residues. Trimming took 1 base from V and 0 from J, leaving 10 bases between them. CDR1 and CDR2 (germline): KGHSH, LQKENI.

The chain recombines TRBV3-1 (or the pseudogene TRBV3-2) with TRBJ2-3; maybe TRBD2 (5 bases). The CDR3 covers 13 residues. V was cut by 3 bases and J by 4 bases, with 8 bases left in between. Per germline, CDR1 LGHDT and CDR2 YNNKEL (reference sequence). The CDR3 reads CASSQSGPDTQYF. The CDR3 bases are TGTGCCAGCAGCCAGAGCGGCCCAGATACGCAGTATTTT.

The gene calls are TRBV28 and TRBJ1-5; 9 bases are a match to TRBD1. CDR3 size: 15 residues. CDR1 MDHEN and CDR2 SYDVKM come from the germline V gene. V shed 6 bases and J 6 bases; nucleotides not matched to a gene: 9. The CDR3 here is CASRERDRVIQPQHF. The DNA of the CDR3 is TGTGCCAGCAGAGAAAGGGACAGGGTGATTCAGCCCCAGCATTTT.

The chain is built from TRBV27 and TRBJ1-2; 12 positions agree with TRBD1. CDR3 length: 16 residues. J gave up 8 bases and V 6 bases, and 13 bases lay outside the gene matches. Germline lookup yields CDR1 MNHEY and CDR2 SMNVEV (reference sequence). CDR3 sequence (DNA): TGTGCCAGCAGCCTCGTCTCTTCCGGGACAGGGGGCGGCTACACCTTC. Translating gives CASSLVSSGTGGGYTF.

The chain combines TRBV7-7 with TRBJ2-1; 7 bases line up with TRBD2. This CDR3 has 14 amino acids. The germline V gene encodes CDR1 SSHAT and CDR2 FNYEAQ (reference sequence). V trimming: 2 bases; J trimming: 7 bases; junction bases outside the gene matches: 5. The CDR3 coding sequence is TGTGCCAGCAGCTTAAGGCTAGCGGCTAATGAGCAGTTCTTC. It is translated as CASSLRLAANEQFF.

The chain joins TRBV4-1 to TRBJ2-1, with 7 positions matching TRBD1. Germline V lookup: CDR1 MGHRA, CDR2 YSYEKL. The CDR3 runs 15 residues. The V gene end was trimmed by 1 base and the J gene end by 9 bases; junction bases not matched to a gene: 9. Written as DNA, the CDR3 is TGCGCCAGCAGCCAAGGTGACAGGGTCATCCGTGAGCAGTTCTTC. This gives the protein CASSQGDRVIREQFF.

This rearrangement joins TRBV24-1 to TRBJ2-1; D is possibly TRBD2 (5 bases). This CDR3 contains 13 residues. The germline V gene has CDR1 KGHDR and CDR2 SFDVKD. V lost 1 base and J lost 7, with 7 bases in between. The CDR3 region has the DNA TGTGCCACCAGTGATTTTTCGGGAAATGAGCAGTTCTTC. It is translated as CATSDFSGNEQFF.